The 23 T cell receptor beta chains below all came from one sample that was sequenced in a study of shared clonotypes between healthy human individuals (dated by TCRdb to the early 2020s). Library preparation was by the immunoSEQ multiplex PCR assay. Sourced from immuneACCESS, this table was stored by TCRdb with only in-frame sequences that have V and J called. A share of the clones is absent; for the studies checked, an unresolved V gene accounts for under half, and the remainder has no known explanation. Recorded for this sample are 600,000 to 750,000 clones; 55% to 80% of them occurred a single time. The ten largest clones add up to roughly 1.8% of the sample. The sample consisted of memory CD4+ T cells sorted from blood. The cell subset or site label corresponds to: CD45RA-negative fraction. The origin of the receptors is a woman aged 25 to 45 in good health.

The rearrangement uses TRBV28 and TRBJ2-7; D unclear. V shed 7 bases and J shed 3 bases, with 22 bases lying between them. The CDR3 spans 16 residues. CDR1 is MDHEN and CDR2 is SYDVKM in the germline V gene. CDR3 region: CASNWQPPLKIYEQYF. The CDR3 nucleotides read TGTGCCAGCAATTGGCAGCCCCCACTTAAAATCTACGAGCAGTACTTC.

V gene TRBV27 combines with J gene TRBJ2-1, with 7 bases fitting TRBD2. V gave up 6 bases and J gave up 8 bases; unmatched junction bases: 13. This CDR3 contains 15 residues. Germline-derived CDR1 and CDR2 are MNHEY and SMNVEV (reference sequence). In nucleotides, the CDR3 is TGTGCCAGCAGCTCCTTGCGGGAGCGAGGCTATGAGCAGTTCTTC. It encodes CASSSLRERGYEQFF.

This chain joins TRBV7-7 and TRBJ2-2, with a weak D call TRBD2 (6 bases). The CDR3 consists of 15 residues. The germline CDR1 and CDR2 sequences are SSHAT and FNYEAQ (reference sequence). V was trimmed by 2 bases and J by 8 bases, leaving 15 bases between them. The CDR3 region has the DNA TGTGCCAGCAGCTTACGCGGGACCCAGGGTGGGGAGCTGTTTTTT. Its translation is CASSLRGTQGGELFF.

The CDR3 DNA reads TGTGCCAGCTCCTATGCGGGACTAGCGGGAACCACAGATACGCAGTATTTT. Protein: CASSYAGLAGTTDTQYF. The chain couples TRBV27 to TRBJ2-3, with 13 bases fitting TRBD2. The V segment lost 8 bases and the J segment 2 bases; nucleotides outside the gene matches: 10. The CDR3 is 17 residues long. Germline V gene sequence: CDR1 MNHEY, CDR2 SMNVEV (reference sequence).

With respect to this clone: This same CDR3 is encoded by further DNA sequences in the sample. The rearrangement uses TRBV11-2 and TRBJ2-1; D unresolved. V was trimmed by 4 bases and J by 0 bases, leaving 7 bases between them. Germline V gene lookup returns CDR1 SGHAT and CDR2 FQNNGV. The CDR3 is 14 amino acids. In DNA form, the CDR3 reads TGTGCCAGCAGCTCCGGACCCTCCTACAATGAGCAGTTCTTC. This encodes CASSSGPSYNEQFF.

The rearrangement links TRBV5-1 to TRBJ2-5; D might be TRBD2 (6 bases). The DNA end lines up better with TRBJ2-7; the J call may be wrong. Germline V gene sequence: CDR1 SGHRS, CDR2 YFSETQ. The CDR3 runs 15 residues. CDR3 DNA: TGCGCCAGCAGCTCGCAGGCCCGGGGGACCAACGAGCAGTACTTC. This translates into CASSSQARGTNEQYF.

The count of this clone is one. The CDR3 sequence: CASSEGVDYGYTF. The CDR3 DNA sequence: TGTGCCAGCAGTGAGGGAGTTGACTATGGCTACACCTTC. The chain is built from TRBV25-1 and TRBJ1-2; no clear D. The CDR3 length is 13 residues. Per the germline V gene, CDR1 is MGHDK and CDR2 is SYGVNS. Trimming pared 3 bases from V and 3 bases from J, leaving 8 bases between.

The genes are TRBV11-3 and TRBJ2-3, with TRBD2 identical over 8 bases. Looked up from germline, CDR1 is SGHNT and CDR2 is YENEEA. The CDR3 totals 17 residues. V shed 5 bases, J shed 4 bases, and the junction held 14 bases outside the gene matches. DNA for the CDR3: TGTGCCAGCAGCCCCGGACTAGCACCTCCGGCACCAGATACGCAGTATTTT. This codes for CASSPGLAPPAPDTQYF.

The CDR3 DNA reads as TGTGCCAGCAGTCAGGAAGAGGGAGGGGGGCAGTACTTC. It codes for CASSQEEGGGQYF. V and J are TRBV28 and TRBJ2-7, with D possibly being TRBD2 (7 bases). CDR1 is MDHEN and CDR2 is SYDVKM in the germline V gene. Trimming took off 5 bases at V and 9 bases at J, with 17 bases between the two ends. The CDR3 runs 13 residues.

The rearrangement links TRBV7-7 to TRBJ2-3; tentative D call: TRBD1 (5 bases). The CDR3 spans 18 residues. The V gene's germline CDR1 is SSHAT and CDR2 FNYEAQ (reference sequence). V dropped 6 bases and J dropped 1 base, with 23 bases sitting between them. CDR3 bases: TGTGCCAGCAGTCAAGGTTCACCCGTGGAAGGGGGCACAGATACGCAGTATTTT. This sequence encodes CASSQGSPVEGGTDTQYF.

This clone was seen more than once but under ten times. The gene calls are TRBV16 and TRBJ2-1; weak D call: TRBD2 (5 bases). With 0 bases removed from V and 12 bases from J, the gap between germline ends came to 18 bases. This CDR3 is built from 15 residues. CDR1 and CDR2 (germline): KGHSY, FQNENV. The CDR3 protein is CASSQSERRPGRQFF. In DNA form, the CDR3 reads TGTGCCAGCAGCCAATCGGAGCGGAGGCCCGGTCGGCAGTTCTTC. The full variable domain, its missing parts supplied by reference TRBV16 and TRBJ2-1, is GEEVAQTPKHLVRGEGQKAKLYCAPIKGHSYVFWYQQVLKNEFKFLISFQNENVFDETGMPKERFSAKCLPNSPCSLEIQATKLEDSAVYFCASSQSERRPGRQFFGPGTRLTVL.

A word on this clone: One junction end disagrees with the germline gene, perhaps due to a read error. V and J are TRBV7-9 and TRBJ2-7; D not certain. CDR3 length: 12 amino acids. Germline V gene sequence: CDR1 SEHNR, CDR2 FQNEAQ (reference sequence). The CDR3 DNA reads as TGTGCCAGCAGCTCCGGCCTGGCTGAGTGGCACTTC. Translation: CASSSGLAEWHF.

This clone has a single count. V usage is TRBV11-2 and J usage is TRBJ2-5; a weak D match, TRBD2 (6 bases). Deletions cut 1 base from V and 1 base from J, with 13 bases between. The CDR3 sequence is 16 residues long. Germline-derived CDR1 and CDR2 are SGHAT and FQNNGV. The CDR3 DNA reads as TGTGCCAGCAGCTTAGGGGCGGGTAGCGGCCAAGAGACCCAGTACTTC. Encoded protein: CASSLGAGSGQETQYF. Drawing the rest from reference TRBV11-2 and TRBJ2-5, the complete variable domain is EAGVAQSPRYKIIEKRQSVAFWCNPISGHATLYWYQQILGQGPKLLIQFQNNGVVDDSQLPKDRFSAERLKGVDSTLKIQPAKLEDSAVYLCASSLGAGSGQETQYFGPGTRLLVL.

CDR3 in DNA: TGCGCCAGCAACCCGGGACTAGCGCAACAAAAGTACAATGAGCAGTTCTTC. This translates into CASNPGLAQQKYNEQFF. The rearrangement uses TRBV4-1 and TRBJ2-1, with 10 bases fitting TRBD2. The V gene end was trimmed by 7 bases and the J gene end by 4 bases; junction bases not matched to a gene: 13. The CDR3 sequence is 17 residues long. Germline-derived CDR1 and CDR2 are MGHRA and YSYEKL.

The chain employs TRBV28 and TRBJ2-7, with TRBD2 identical over 11 bases. J gave up 3 bases and V 5 bases, and 3 bases lay outside the gene matches. This CDR3 spans 14 amino acids. Germline CDR1 reads MDHEN; CDR2 reads SYDVKM. The CDR3 sequence is CASSTSGRLYEQYF. The CDR3 nucleotides read TGTGCCAGCAGTACTAGCGGGAGACTCTACGAGCAGTACTTC.

This chain links TRBV19 with TRBJ2-1, with 12 bases fitting TRBD2. V lost 9 bases to trimming and J lost 0 bases; unmatched junction nucleotides: 6. The CDR3 contains 16 residues. Germline V lookup: CDR1 LNHDA, CDR2 SQIVND (reference sequence). This chain's CDR3 is CASLAGGPGSYNEQFF. CDR3 sequence (DNA): TGTGCCAGCCTAGCGGGAGGGCCTGGCTCCTACAATGAGCAGTTCTTC.

The chain employs TRBV7-9 and TRBJ2-3; the match to TRBD2 covers 9 bases. This CDR3 is 15 amino acids long. Germline-derived CDR1 and CDR2 are SEHNR and FQNEAQ (reference sequence). The J segment lost 8 bases and the V segment lost 2 bases, leaving 8 bases of the junction unmatched. CDR3 sequence reads: CASSLSLAGLSTQYF. The CDR3 DNA sequence: TGTGCCAGCAGCTTATCGCTAGCGGGACTTTCTACGCAGTATTTT.

This clone appeared a single time. The CDR3: CASSPEGLYNEQFF. CDR3 bases: TGTGCCAGCAGCCCGGAGGGCCTTTACAATGAGCAGTTCTTC. The J gene is TRBJ2-1, the V gene TRBV7-7; D may be TRBD2 (6 bases). V gave up 5 bases and J gave up 4 bases, with 12 bases separating them. Germline V gives CDR1 SSHAT, CDR2 FNYEAQ (reference sequence). This CDR3 is 14 amino acids long.

V is TRBV2 and J is TRBJ2-7; 11 positions match TRBD2. The length of the CDR3 is 15 residues. CDR1 SNHLY and CDR2 FYNNEI come from the germline V gene. J gave up 2 bases and V 8 bases, and 8 bases lay outside the gene matches. The CDR3 loop reads CASLITSGRTYEQYF. The DNA for the CDR3 is TGTGCCAGCTTAATAACTAGCGGGAGAACCTACGAGCAGTACTTC.

The chain joins TRBV28 to TRBJ2-7; D remains unclear. CDR1 is MDHEN and CDR2 is SYDVKM in the germline V gene. Between the trimmed V and J ends, which lost 6 bases and 1 base, there was a span of 16 bases. CDR3 length equals 15 residues. In DNA form, the CDR3 reads TGTGCCAGCAGCCAACGGCAGGATGGGTCCTACGAGCAGTACTTC. Encoded protein: CASSQRQDGSYEQYF. Together with reference TRBV28 and TRBJ2-7, the CDR3 gives the full variable domain: DVKVTQSSRYLVKRTGEKVFLECVQDMDHENMFWYRQDPGLGLRLIYFSYDVKMKEKGDIPEGYSVSREKKERFSLILESASTNQTSMYLCASSQRQDGSYEQYFGPGTRLTVT.

V and J are TRBV25-1 and TRBJ2-7, with D perhaps matching TRBD1 (5 bases). Germline V lookup: CDR1 MGHDK, CDR2 SYGVNS. The CDR3 is 15 residues long. V was shortened by 4 bases and J by 5 bases, with 18 bases between the two germline ends. CDR3 nucleotides: TGTGCCAGCAGTGCTCCAGGGCCGGAATTAGACGAGCAGTACTTC. It specifies CASSAPGPELDEQYF.

In its sample, this clone was seen once. The chain employs TRBV29-1 and TRBJ2-3; tentative D call: TRBD2 (5 bases). Trimming took off 6 bases at V and 2 bases at J, with 12 bases between the two ends. This CDR3 region has 13 residues. Looked up from germline, CDR1 is SQVTM and CDR2 is ANQGSEA. In DNA, the CDR3 is TGCAGCGTCGGAGGCGTTTTCACAGATACGCAGTATTTT. This translates into CSVGGVFTDTQYF.

V usage is TRBV19 and J usage is TRBJ1-2; no definite D call. Germline V gives CDR1 LNHDA, CDR2 SQIVND (reference sequence). The length of the CDR3 is 19 residues. Trimming pared 5 bases from V and 8 bases from J, leaving 33 bases between. The CDR3 spells CASSCFARRRHLILGGYTF. The CDR3 DNA follows: TGTGCCAGTAGTTGCTTCGCGCGTAGGAGACATTTGATTCTTGGAGGCTACACCTTC.